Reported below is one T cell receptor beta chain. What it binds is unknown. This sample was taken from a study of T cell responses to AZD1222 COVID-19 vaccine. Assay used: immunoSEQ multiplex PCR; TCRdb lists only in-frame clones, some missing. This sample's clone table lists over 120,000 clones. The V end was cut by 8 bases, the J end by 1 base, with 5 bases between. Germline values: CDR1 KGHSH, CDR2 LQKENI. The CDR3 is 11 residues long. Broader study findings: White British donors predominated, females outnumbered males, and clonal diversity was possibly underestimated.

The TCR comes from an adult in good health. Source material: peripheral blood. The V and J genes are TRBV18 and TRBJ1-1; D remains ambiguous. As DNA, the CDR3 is TGTGCCAGCGGGTCGAACACTGAAGCTTTCTTT. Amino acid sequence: CASGSNTEAFF.